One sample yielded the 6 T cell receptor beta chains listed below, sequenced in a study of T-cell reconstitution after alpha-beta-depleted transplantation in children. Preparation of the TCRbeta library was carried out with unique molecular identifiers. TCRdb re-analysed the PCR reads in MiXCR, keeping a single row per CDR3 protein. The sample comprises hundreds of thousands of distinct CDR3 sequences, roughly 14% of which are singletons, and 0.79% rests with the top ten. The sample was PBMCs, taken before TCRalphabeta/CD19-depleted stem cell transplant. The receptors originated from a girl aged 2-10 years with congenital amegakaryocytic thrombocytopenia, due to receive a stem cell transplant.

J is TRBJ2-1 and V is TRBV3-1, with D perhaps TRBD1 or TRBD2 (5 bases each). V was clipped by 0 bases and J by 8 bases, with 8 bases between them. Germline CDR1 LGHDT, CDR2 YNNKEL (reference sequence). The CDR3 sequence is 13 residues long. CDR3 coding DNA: TGTGCCAGCAGCCAAGAGGGGGAGTATGAGCAGTTCTTC. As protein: CASSQEGEYEQFF.

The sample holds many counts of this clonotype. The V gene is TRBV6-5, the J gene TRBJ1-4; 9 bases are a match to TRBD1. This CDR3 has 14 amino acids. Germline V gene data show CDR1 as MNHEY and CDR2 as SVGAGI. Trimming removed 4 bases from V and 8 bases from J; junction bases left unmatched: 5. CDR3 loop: CASSSDRGREKLFF. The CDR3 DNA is TGTGCCAGCAGTTCGGACAGGGGACGGGAAAAACTGTTTTTT.

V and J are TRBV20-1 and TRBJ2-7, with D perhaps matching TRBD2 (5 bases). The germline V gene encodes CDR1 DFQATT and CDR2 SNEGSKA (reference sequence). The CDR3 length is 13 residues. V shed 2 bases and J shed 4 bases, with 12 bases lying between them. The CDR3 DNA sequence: TGCAGTGCTAGACTGGCTAGCCTATACGAGCAGTACTTC. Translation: CSARLASLYEQYF.

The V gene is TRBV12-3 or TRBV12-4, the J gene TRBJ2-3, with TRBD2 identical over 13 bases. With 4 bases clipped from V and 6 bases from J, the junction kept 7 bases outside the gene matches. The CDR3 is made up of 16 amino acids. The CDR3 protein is CASSSGTSGKVDTQYF. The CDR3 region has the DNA TGTGCCAGCAGTTCCGGGACTAGCGGGAAGGTGGATACGCAGTATTTT.

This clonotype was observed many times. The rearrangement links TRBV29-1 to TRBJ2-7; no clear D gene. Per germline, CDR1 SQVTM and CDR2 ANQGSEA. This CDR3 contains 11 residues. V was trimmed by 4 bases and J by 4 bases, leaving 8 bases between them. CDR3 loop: CSVVSAYEQYF. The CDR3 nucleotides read TGCAGCGTTGTGTCGGCTTACGAGCAGTACTTC.

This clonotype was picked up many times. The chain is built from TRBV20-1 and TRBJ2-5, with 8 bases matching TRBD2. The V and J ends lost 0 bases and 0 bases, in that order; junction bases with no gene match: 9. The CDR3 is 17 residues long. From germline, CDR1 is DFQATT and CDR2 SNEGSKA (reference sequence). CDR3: CSARDGRASGHQETQYF. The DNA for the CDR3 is TGCAGTGCTAGAGATGGTAGAGCTAGCGGGCACCAAGAGACCCAGTACTTC.